The 29 T cell receptor beta chains in this list originate from one sample, sequenced in a study of CD8+ T cells in alopecia areata. The treatment: oral pan-JAK inhibitor, 5-10 mg twice daily. TCR sequencing used cDNA made by reverse transcription of extracted RNA. Measured with immunoSEQ multiplex PCR; TCRdb has only the in-frame clones, and not every one. Of 150,000 to 250,000 clones in the sample, roughly three fifths are singletons; the top ten hold 3% to 4%. The starting material was CD4+ T cells sorted from blood, obtained at week 4, from a patient treated with tofacitinib. The receptors originated from a human donor with alopecia areata.

The chain combines TRBV9 with TRBJ2-5; D uncertain. The V gene lost 3 bases and the J gene lost 2 bases, with 11 bases spanning the gap. Germline V gene lookup returns CDR1 SGDLS and CDR2 YYNGEE. CDR3 length: 14 amino acids. The CDR3 reads CASSETPSQETQYF. CDR3 nucleotides: TGTGCCAGCAGCGAAACCCCCTCACAAGAGACCCAGTACTTC.

V usage is TRBV6-5 and J usage is TRBJ2-2, with 7 bases identical to TRBD1. This CDR3 is built from 13 residues. Germline values: CDR1 MNHEY, CDR2 SVGAGI. J lost 1 base, V lost 8 bases, and 1 base had no gene match. The CDR3 region is CASRTGNTGELFF. DNA for the CDR3: TGTGCCAGCCGGACAGGGAACACCGGGGAGCTGTTTTTT.

The V and J genes are TRBV29-1 and TRBJ2-7, with TRBD2 as a possible D gene (7 bases). Germline loops: CDR1 SQVTM, CDR2 ANQGSEA. V dropped 3 bases and J dropped 5 bases, with 14 bases sitting between them. The CDR3 runs 13 residues. The CDR3 protein is CSVDRGGVDEQYF. CDR3 coding DNA: TGCAGCGTTGACCGAGGGGGGGTCGACGAGCAGTACTTC.

The chain uses TRBV7-9 and TRBJ1-2; D is unresolved. The CDR3 contains 14 residues. Germline V gene lookup returns CDR1 SEHNR and CDR2 FQNEAQ (reference sequence). Trimming removed 11 bases from V and 5 bases from J, with 21 bases in between. The CDR3 spells CAGTRSGSGYGYTF. The DNA of the CDR3 is TGTGCCGGTACCCGGTCCGGGTCCGGGTATGGCTACACCTTC. Based on the CDR3 plus reference TRBV7-9 and TRBJ1-2, the full variable domain is DTGVSQNPRHKITKRGQNVTFRCDPISEHNRLYWYRQTLGQGPEFLTYFQNEAQLEKSRLLSDRFSAERPKGSFSTLEIQRTEQGDSAMYLCAGTRSGSGYGYTFGSGTRLTVV.

The chain couples TRBV12-5 to TRBJ1-1; TRBD1 is a possible D gene (5 bases). The CDR3 runs 13 residues. The V and J ends lost 3 bases and 4 bases respectively, with 9 bases between them. The V gene's germline CDR1 is LGHNT and CDR2 FRNRAP. Written as DNA, the CDR3 is TGTGCTAGTGGTTTAACGGGGGGCACTGAAGCTTTCTTT. This translates into CASGLTGGTEAFF. Full variable domain (outside the CDR3, taken from reference TRBV12-5 and TRBJ1-1): DARVTQTPRHKVTEMGQEVTMRCQPILGHNTVFWYRQTMMQGLELLAYFRNRAPLDDSGMPKDRFSAEMPDATLATLKIQPSEPRDSAVYFCASGLTGGTEAFFGQGTRLTVV.

The gene calls are TRBV7-9 and TRBJ1-6; 7 nucleotides match TRBD1. CDR3 size: 15 residues. The V and J ends lost 5 bases and 7 bases, in that order; junction bases with no gene match: 8. CDR1 and CDR2 (germline): SEHNR, FQNEAQ (reference sequence). The CDR3 coding sequence is TGTGCCAGCAGCCTTTCGACAGGGCGGAATTCACCCCTCCACTTT. Translating it yields CASSLSTGRNSPLHF.

The gene calls are TRBV29-1 and TRBJ1-1, with D possibly matching TRBD1 (5 bases). Per the germline V gene, CDR1 is SQVTM and CDR2 is ANQGSEA. This CDR3 has 13 amino acids. V was trimmed by 3 bases and J by 0 bases, leaving 8 bases between them. The CDR3 region has the DNA TGCAGCGTTGACCCAGGGATGAACACTGAAGCTTTCTTT. This sequence encodes CSVDPGMNTEAFF.

Concerning this clone: Relative to the germline gene, one junction end is altered; a read error may explain this. The rearrangement uses TRBV25-1 and TRBJ2-7; 7 nucleotides align to TRBD1. The CDR3 loop spans 11 amino acids. The germline CDR1 and CDR2 sequences are MGHDK and SYGVNS. Written as DNA, the CDR3 is TGTGCCAGCGCTACATGGGGACAGTTCGACTTC. This gives the protein CASATWGQFDF.

The chain links TRBV30 to TRBJ2-3, with TRBD2 identical over 12 bases. V was clipped by 4 bases and J by 4 bases; unmatched bases: 0. The germline V gene has CDR1 GTSNPN and CDR2 SVGIG (reference sequence). CDR3 length equals 13 residues. CDR3: CAWTSGGADTQYF. CDR3 sequence (DNA): TGTGCCTGGACTAGCGGGGGGGCAGATACGCAGTATTTT. Combining the CDR3 with reference TRBV30 and TRBJ2-3 gives the whole variable domain SQTIHQWPATLVQPVGSPLSLECTVEGTSNPNLYWYRQAAGRGLQLLFYSVGIGQISSEVPQNLSASRPQDRQFILSSKKLLLSDSGFYLCAWTSGGADTQYFGPGTRLTVL.

This clone was seen a handful of times. V gene TRBV27 combines with J gene TRBJ1-5; D not certain. Trimming stripped 4 bases from V and 0 bases from J, with 16 bases between. Germline assignment: CDR1 MNHEY and CDR2 SMNVEV (reference sequence). CDR3 size: 17 residues. The CDR3 region is CASSSRWAPDSNQPQHF. The CDR3 DNA sequence: TGTGCCAGCAGTTCAAGATGGGCGCCTGATAGCAATCAGCCCCAGCATTTT.

V usage is TRBV27 and J usage is TRBJ1-1; D unresolved. The CDR3 is 15 residues long. The germline V gene encodes CDR1 MNHEY and CDR2 SMNVEV (reference sequence). V was cut by 7 bases and J by 5 bases, with 20 bases left in between. The CDR3 loop reads CASNDYSGRVTEAFF. CDR3 nucleotides: TGTGCCAGCAACGACTATTCGGGGAGAGTAACTGAAGCTTTCTTT.

This clone was recorded a few times. At one of its ends the junction is not consistent with the germline gene, which may arise from a read error. The J gene is TRBJ2-3, the V gene TRBV7-7; D might be TRBD1 (6 bases). This CDR3 has 17 amino acids. Germline V gene sequence: CDR1 SSHAT, CDR2 FNYEAQ (reference sequence). CDR3 in DNA: TGTGCTAGCAGCCCGCAGACCCAGGGGATCGGCACAGATACGCAGTATTTT. Encoded protein: CASSPQTQGIGTDTQYF. The whole variable domain, remainder taken from reference TRBV7-7 and TRBJ2-3, is GAGVSQSPRYKVTKRGQDVTLRCDPISSHATLYWYQQALGQGPEFLTYFNYEAQPDKSGLPSDRFSAERPEGSISTLTIQRTEQRDSAMYRCASSPQTQGIGTDTQYFGPGTRLTVL.

This clone was recorded a few times. This chain uses TRBV20-1 with TRBJ1-2; no firm D call. CDR1 and CDR2 from the germline V gene are DFQATT and SNEGSKA (reference sequence). The CDR3 loop spans 11 amino acids. Trimming removed 2 bases from V and 8 bases from J, with 9 bases in between. DNA for the CDR3: TGCAGTGCTAGATTCGAACAGGGCTACACCTTC. Protein product: CSARFEQGYTF.

J is TRBJ2-7 and V is TRBV2, with D unresolved. CDR3 length: 13 amino acids. The V end lost 1 base, the J end lost 3 bases, and 7 bases lay between the germline ends. The germline gives CDR1 SNHLY, CDR2 FYNNEI. The CDR3 reads CASSEGDGYEQYF. The CDR3 nucleotides are TGTGCCAGCAGTGAAGGTGACGGCTACGAGCAGTACTTC.

CDR3 sequence reads: CSVGGQTDTQYF. CDR3 coding DNA: TGCAGCGTTGGGGGACAGACAGATACGCAGTATTTT. The chain combines TRBV29-1 with TRBJ2-3; TRBD1 aligns across 7 bases. The CDR3 covers 12 residues. The ends lost 4 bases at V and 3 bases at J; junction bases unmatched: 1. In germline, CDR1 is SQVTM, CDR2 ANQGSEA.

In this sample, this clone turned up a few times. The rearrangement joins TRBV25-1 to TRBJ1-6; 9 bases fit TRBD1. Losses at the gene ends were 4 bases for V and 3 bases for J; bases not matched to a gene: 7. Germline-derived CDR1 and CDR2 are MGHDK and SYGVNS. This CDR3 region has 17 residues. CDR3 coding DNA: TGTGCCAGCAGTGCCCCCGGGACAGGGTTCTATAATTCACCCCTCCACTTT. It specifies CASSAPGTGFYNSPLHF.

The rearrangement uses TRBV30 and TRBJ1-2, with D hard to call. Germline-derived CDR1 and CDR2 are GTSNPN and SVGIG (reference sequence). This CDR3 is built from 14 residues. The V and J ends lost 3 bases and 4 bases respectively, with 15 bases between them. The CDR3 region is CAWRRPGRVYGYTF. CDR3 DNA sequence: TGTGCCTGGAGGAGACCGGGCCGCGTCTATGGCTACACCTTC.

The chain employs TRBV25-1 and TRBJ1-4, with 7 bases aligning to TRBD1. V lost 4 bases and J lost 10; bases outside the gene matches: 6. The length of the CDR3 is 13 residues. Germline loops: CDR1 MGHDK, CDR2 SYGVNS. CDR3 amino acids: CASSGQGMGKLFF. Here the CDR3 DNA reads TGTGCCAGCAGTGGACAGGGTATGGGAAAACTGTTTTTT. Complete variable domain (other parts from reference TRBV25-1 and TRBJ1-4): EADIYQTPRYLVIGTGKKITLECSQTMGHDKMYWYQQDPGMELHLIHYSYGVNSTEKGDLSSESTVSRIRTEHFPLTLESARPSHTSQYLCASSGQGMGKLFFGSGTQLSVL.

This chain connects TRBV6-5 to TRBJ2-7; 7 bases agree with TRBD2. This CDR3 spans 15 amino acids. From germline, CDR1 is MNHEY and CDR2 SVGAGI. V gave up 7 bases and J gave up 0 bases; unmatched junction bases: 9. CDR3 loop: CASTDPERGSYEQYF. In nucleotides, the CDR3 is TGTGCCAGCACCGACCCCGAGCGGGGCTCCTACGAGCAGTACTTC.

CDR3 in amino acids: CSVGGVANTGELFF. DNA for the CDR3: TGCAGCGTTGGCGGGGTCGCGAACACCGGGGAGCTGTTTTTT. V and J are TRBV29-1 and TRBJ2-2, with D possibly TRBD2 on 6 matching bases. CDR1 and CDR2 (germline): SQVTM, ANQGSEA. V lost 4 bases and J lost 0, with 9 bases in between. The CDR3 totals 14 residues.

The V call is TRBV4-1, the J call TRBJ1-1, with D possibly matching TRBD1 (6 bases). Germline CDR1 is MGHRA and CDR2 is YSYEKL. V lost 8 bases and J 1 base, leaving 23 bases between the germline ends. CDR3 length: 17 residues. CDR3 coding DNA: TGCGCCAGCCGTGGGGGGCGACGTGTAGGAGGGAACACTGAAGCTTTCTTT. Its translation is CASRGGRRVGGNTEAFF.

This clone was counted a few times. The J gene is TRBJ1-5, the V gene TRBV28; D is unresolved. The germline CDR1 and CDR2 sequences are MDHEN and SYDVKM. The CDR3 has 14 amino acids. Trimming took 3 bases from V and 7 from J, leaving 13 bases between them. DNA for the CDR3: TGTGCCAGCAGTTTCCCCCCGGTAGGCCAGCCCCAGCATTTT. Encoded protein: CASSFPPVGQPQHF.

This clone was seen a few times. The chain uses TRBV7-9 and TRBJ2-4, with 11 bases matching TRBD2. Germline V CDR1 and CDR2: SEHNR, FQNEAQ (reference sequence). This CDR3 has 14 amino acids. V was pared by 7 bases and J by 7 bases, with 6 bases of the junction left unmatched. CDR3 DNA sequence: TGTGCCAGCATGACTAGCGGGGATGGTAACATTCAGTACTTC. Translating it yields CASMTSGDGNIQYF. The full variable domain, completed using reference TRBV7-9 and TRBJ2-4, is DTGVSQNPRHKITKRGQNVTFRCDPISEHNRLYWYRQTLGQGPEFLTYFQNEAQLEKSRLLSDRFSAERPKGSFSTLEIQRTEQGDSAMYLCASMTSGDGNIQYFGAGTRLSVL.

V is TRBV6-5 and J is TRBJ1-2; 7 bases fit TRBD1. The CDR3 loop spans 15 amino acids. Trimming cost V 6 bases and J 1 base; bases outside gene matches: 8. Germline values: CDR1 MNHEY, CDR2 SVGAGI. The CDR3 here is CASSRQGRGNYGYTF. DNA for the CDR3: TGTGCCAGCAGCCGACAGGGAAGGGGTAACTATGGCTACACCTTC.

The CDR3 loop is CAWRTDINYEQYF. CDR3 sequence (DNA): TGTGCCTGGCGAACCGACATCAACTACGAGCAGTACTTC. The chain recombines TRBV30 with TRBJ2-7, with no clear D. The CDR3 has 13 residues. Looked up from germline, CDR1 is GTSNPN and CDR2 is SVGIG (reference sequence). V lost 5 bases, J lost 3 bases, and 14 bases lay in between.

V gene TRBV6-1 combines with J gene TRBJ2-5; D tentatively reads TRBD1 or TRBD2 (6 bases each). The CDR3 extends over 13 amino acids. Germline V gene data show CDR1 as MNHNS and CDR2 as SASEGT. Trimming removed 5 bases at V and 5 bases at J, with 12 bases between. The CDR3 sequence is CASSMGGWETQYF. The CDR3 DNA reads TGTGCCAGCAGTATGGGGGGCTGGGAGACCCAGTACTTC.

This clone has just a few counts. The chain carries TRBV9 and TRBJ1-1; TRBD1 matches 9 bases. This CDR3 contains 17 residues. Per the germline V gene, CDR1 is SGDLS and CDR2 is YYNGEE. The V segment lost 0 bases and the J segment 0 bases; nucleotides outside the gene matches: 6. CDR3 sequence: CASSVGGDREMNTEAFF. The CDR3 nucleotides are TGTGCCAGCAGCGTAGGTGGGGACAGGGAAATGAACACTGAAGCTTTCTTT.

This clone turned up a few times. The V gene is TRBV2, the J gene TRBJ1-4, with a possible D match to TRBD1 (6 bases). The V end was cut by 3 bases, the J end by 4 bases, with 9 bases between. Germline-derived CDR1 and CDR2 are SNHLY and FYNNEI. This CDR3 has 14 residues. The CDR3 region is CASSDRQVNEKLFF. The CDR3 DNA reads TGTGCCAGCAGTGACAGACAGGTTAATGAAAAACTGTTTTTT.

This clone came up once. The V and J genes are TRBV6-5 and TRBJ2-5; tentative D call: TRBD1 (6 bases). Germline V gene lookup returns CDR1 MNHEY and CDR2 SVGAGI. The CDR3 has 16 residues. Trimming removed 0 bases from V and 4 bases from J, with 15 bases in between. CDR3 amino acids: CASSYSRTAFRETQYF. Written as DNA, the CDR3 is TGTGCCAGCAGTTACTCAAGGACAGCCTTTCGAGAGACCCAGTACTTC.